The 9 T cell receptor beta chains reported below all come from one sample, sequenced in a study of shared clonotypes between healthy human individuals. Sequencing used immunoSEQ multiplex PCR; TCRdb keeps in-frame clones, though not all of them. The sample lists roughly 530,000 clones, 96% occurring once. The sample was naive CD4+ T cells sorted from blood. Noted subset: CD45RA+ positively selected. These receptors were obtained from a woman under 40 in good health.

The chain links TRBV18 to TRBJ1-4, with D unresolved. Between the trimmed V and J ends, which lost 5 bases and 6 bases, there was a span of 10 bases. From germline, CDR1 is KGHSH and CDR2 LQKENI. The CDR3 is made up of 13 amino acids. The CDR3 DNA reads as TGTGCCAGCTCAGGGATCTCCGATGAAAAACTGTTTTTT. Translating it yields CASSGISDEKLFF.

The chain uses TRBV11-3 and TRBJ2-1, with D unclear. The CDR3 consists of 15 residues. Germline V lookup: CDR1 SGHNT, CDR2 YENEEA. Between the trimmed V and J ends, which lost 4 bases and 6 bases, there was a span of 16 bases. The CDR3 DNA reads as TGTGCCAGCAGCTCCCGTCCCTCAAGTGGCAATGAGCAGTTCTTC. The encoded protein is CASSSRPSSGNEQFF.

Only one count was recorded for this clone. The V gene is TRBV5-1, the J gene TRBJ1-2; 10 positions agree with TRBD1. Germline V gives CDR1 SGHRS, CDR2 YFSETQ. This CDR3 region has 15 residues. Trimming took 3 bases from V and 6 from J; bases not matched to a gene: 8. CDR3 protein: CASSSSGTGEDGYTF. CDR3 nucleotide sequence: TGCGCCAGCAGCTCATCCGGGACAGGGGAAGATGGCTACACCTTC.

The V call is TRBV5-1, the J call TRBJ2-2; the D is unclear. Germline V gene data show CDR1 as SGHRS and CDR2 as YFSETQ. The CDR3 spans 17 residues. With 1 base removed from V and 5 bases from J, the gap between germline ends came to 18 bases. The DNA of the CDR3 is TGCGCCAGCAGCTTGCACGATGGATCCGGGTCGACCGGGGAGCTGTTTTTT. Translation: CASSLHDGSGSTGELFF.

The genes are TRBV9 and TRBJ2-1; tentative D call: TRBD2 (6 bases). V was cut by 0 bases and J by 3 bases, with 10 bases left in between. This CDR3 region has 15 residues. Per the germline V gene, CDR1 is SGDLS and CDR2 is YYNGEE. Written as DNA, the CDR3 is TGTGCCAGCAGCGTAGCGGGGGATTTCTACAATGAGCAGTTCTTC. Translating it yields CASSVAGDFYNEQFF.

The genes are TRBV27 and TRBJ2-3, with TRBD2 identical over 9 bases. The CDR3 length is 18 residues. CDR1 and CDR2 from the germline V gene are MNHEY and SMNVEV (reference sequence). J gave up 1 base and V 2 bases, and 10 bases lay outside the gene matches. Written as DNA, the CDR3 is TGTGCCAGCAGTTTACGTCTAGCGGGACCTTGGGGCACAGATACGCAGTATTTT. Its protein product is CASSLRLAGPWGTDTQYF.

J is TRBJ2-5 and V is TRBV5-4; tentative D call: TRBD2 (5 bases). The DNA end is more similar to TRBJ2-7, so the J call may be wrong. Looked up from germline, CDR1 is SGHNT and CDR2 is YYREEE (reference sequence). There are 15 residues in the CDR3. CDR3 sequence reads: CASSLGSSHGGEQYF. In nucleotides, the CDR3 is TGTGCCAGCAGCTTGGGCAGCTCACACGGAGGCGAGCAGTACTTC.

The J gene is TRBJ2-7, the V gene TRBV25-1; a possible D gene is TRBD1 (6 bases). Germline V gene sequence: CDR1 MGHDK, CDR2 SYGVNS. Trimming pared 2 bases from V and 2 bases from J, leaving 10 bases between. This CDR3 is 14 amino acids long. CDR3 residues: CASSELQGPYEQYF. The CDR3, as DNA: TGTGCCAGCAGTGAACTACAGGGACCCTACGAGCAGTACTTC.

This sequence joins TRBV11-2 and TRBJ2-5; no reliable D call. V was clipped by 1 base and J by 4 bases, with 10 bases between them. The V gene's germline CDR1 is SGHAT and CDR2 FQNNGV. This CDR3 spans 14 amino acids. CDR3 residues: CASSLGVAPETQYF. The CDR3 DNA is TGTGCCAGCAGCTTAGGTGTAGCCCCAGAGACCCAGTACTTC.